This TCR beta chain originates from a study of cytomegalovirus exposure and HLA in healthy donors. The PCR contained 60 Vbeta and 13 Jbeta primers. TCRdb keeps only in-frame clones here, not all; method: immunoSEQ multiplex PCR. Here the sample spans 210,000 or so clones, about 80% being singletons. Germline CDR1 SSHAT, CDR2 FNYEAQ (reference sequence). CDR3 length: 15 residues. Whole-study results and caveats: TCR beta chains associated with HLA were, in a later analysis, more clonally expanded than equally common others.

Of note for this clone: Its antigen is not identified. At one boundary the junction diverges from the germline segment, which might be a read error.

This chain links TRBV7-7 with TRBJ2-5; 7 bases fit TRBD1. Input material: PBMCs. This TCR was recovered from a woman aged 40-49 years in good health and CMV-seronegative. DNA for the CDR3: TGTGCTAGCAGCTTAGGGGGCCCACGTGGGGAGACCCAGTACTTC. It specifies CASSLGGPRGETQYF.